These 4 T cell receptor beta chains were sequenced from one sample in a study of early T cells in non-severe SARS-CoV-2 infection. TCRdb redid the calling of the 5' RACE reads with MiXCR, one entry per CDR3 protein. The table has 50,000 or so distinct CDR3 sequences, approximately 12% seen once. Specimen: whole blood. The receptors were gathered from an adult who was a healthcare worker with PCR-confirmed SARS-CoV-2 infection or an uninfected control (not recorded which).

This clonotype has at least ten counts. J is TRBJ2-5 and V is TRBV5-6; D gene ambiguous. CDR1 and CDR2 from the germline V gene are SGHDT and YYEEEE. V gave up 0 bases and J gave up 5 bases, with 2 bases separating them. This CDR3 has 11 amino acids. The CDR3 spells CASSLEETQYF. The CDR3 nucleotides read TGTGCCAGCAGCTTGGAGGAGACCCAGTACTTC. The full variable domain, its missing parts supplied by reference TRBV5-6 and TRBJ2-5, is DAGVTQSPTHLIKTRGQQVTLRCSPKSGHDTVSWYQQALGQGPQFIFQYYEEEERQRGNFPDRFSGHQFPNYSSELNVNALLLGDSALYLCASSLEETQYFGPGTRLLVL.

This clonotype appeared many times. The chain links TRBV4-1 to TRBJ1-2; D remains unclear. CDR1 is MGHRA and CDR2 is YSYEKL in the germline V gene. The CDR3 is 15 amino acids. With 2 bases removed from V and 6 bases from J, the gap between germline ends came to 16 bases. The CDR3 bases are TGCGCCAGCAGCCAACCAATATCCCGGCGGGATGGCTACACCTTC. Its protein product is CASSQPISRRDGYTF.

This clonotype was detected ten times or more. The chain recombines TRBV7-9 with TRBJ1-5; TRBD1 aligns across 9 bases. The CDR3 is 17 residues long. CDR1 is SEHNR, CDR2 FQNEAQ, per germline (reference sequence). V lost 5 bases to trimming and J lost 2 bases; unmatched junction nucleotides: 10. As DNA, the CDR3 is TGTGCCAGCAGCCAATATCTACAGGGGGCTGGCAATCAGCCCCAGCATTTT. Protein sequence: CASSQYLQGAGNQPQHF.

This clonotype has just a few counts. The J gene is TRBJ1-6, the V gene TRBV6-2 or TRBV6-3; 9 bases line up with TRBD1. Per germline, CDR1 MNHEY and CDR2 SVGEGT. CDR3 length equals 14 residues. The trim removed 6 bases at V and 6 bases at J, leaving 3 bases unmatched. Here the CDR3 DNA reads TGTGCCAGCAGCCGGACAGGGGCTAATTCACCCCTCCACTTT. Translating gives CASSRTGANSPLHF.